This entry describes one T cell receptor beta chain. These data originate in a study of blood T cell repertoires in COVID-19. Study-wide context: Material from acute and convalescent COVID-19 was sourced from the United States, Italy and Spain. PBMCs, B-cell-depleted T cells, or T cells were the source of the cDNA or gDNA that made up the material.

The CDR3 sequence is 14 residues long. Trimming took off 7 bases at V and 1 base at J, with 12 bases between the two ends. CDR1 MDHEN and CDR2 SYDVKM come from the germline V gene. Per the authors' pipeline: Nucleated cell counts were estimated from reference gene primer amplification. The table came from immunoSEQ multiplex PCR; TCRdb's copy has only in-frame clones and leaves some out. That table is the source of V, J and clone size, and D and trimming were worked out from the DNA. The sample yields about 270,000 clones, roughly four fifths seen once. This TCR derives from a woman aged 45-65 years who had recovered from COVID-19. The chain recombines TRBV28 with TRBJ2-3; D perhaps matches TRBD1 (5 bases). Sequencing was performed on peripheral blood. CDR3 amino acids: CASKGARRTDTQYF. DNA of the CDR3: TGTGCCAGCAAAGGGGCTCGCCGCACAGATACGCAGTATTTT.